The 17 T cell receptor beta chains below all came from one sample that was sequenced in a study of blood T cell repertoires in COVID-19. Assay: immunoSEQ multiplex PCR; the TCRdb copy retains only in-frame clones and omits some. The top ten clones hold 4.1% of a sample with a few hundred thousand clones, approximately 90% of them seen once. Sequencing input: PBMCs or T cells enriched from blood (not recorded which). These receptor sequences come from a woman aged 25-40 years who had recovered from COVID-19.

The CDR3 DNA sequence: TGTGCCAGCAGTCGGAGGATTGAGCAGTTCTTC. This sequence encodes CASSRRIEQFF. V and J are TRBV28 and TRBJ2-1, with D tentatively TRBD2 (5 bases). Germline CDR1 is MDHEN and CDR2 is SYDVKM. The length of the CDR3 is 11 residues. Between the trimmed V and J ends, which lost 5 bases and 9 bases, there was a span of 8 bases.

The genes are TRBV19 and TRBJ1-5; weak D call: TRBD1 (6 bases). V was shortened by 0 bases and J by 2 bases, with 8 bases between the two germline ends. The CDR3 sequence is 15 residues long. The germline V gene has CDR1 LNHDA and CDR2 SQIVND (reference sequence). This chain's CDR3 is CASSIEQGGNQPQHF. CDR3 DNA sequence: TGTGCCAGTAGTATAGAACAGGGAGGCAATCAGCCCCAGCATTTT.

The chain links TRBV27 to TRBJ2-7, with TRBD1 matching over 10 bases. V shed 0 bases and J 2 bases; nucleotides not matched to a gene: 1. Germline V gene lookup returns CDR1 MNHEY and CDR2 SMNVEV (reference sequence). The CDR3 consists of 15 residues. The DNA of the CDR3 is TGTGCCAGCAGTTTATCAGGGACAGGGGCCTACGAGCAGTACTTC. Protein sequence: CASSLSGTGAYEQYF.

This clone occurred once. This CDR3 is CASRGSLIEQYF. CDR3 nucleotides: TGTGCCAGCAGGGGCAGCCTGATCGAGCAGTACTTC. The chain has TRBV2 and TRBJ2-7, with D unresolved. The CDR3 consists of 12 residues. V lost 6 bases and J 6 bases, leaving 12 bases between the germline ends. From germline, CDR1 is SNHLY and CDR2 FYNNEI.

The V gene is TRBV3-1 (or the pseudogene TRBV3-2), the J gene TRBJ2-7, with 7 bases identical to TRBD2. This CDR3 has 14 residues. V trimming: 1 base; J trimming: 2 bases; junction bases outside the gene matches: 2. Per germline, CDR1 LGHDT and CDR2 YNNKEL (reference sequence). CDR3 loop: CASSQVGLAYEQYF. CDR3 coding DNA: TGTGCCAGCAGCCAAGTAGGACTAGCCTACGAGCAGTACTTC.

Here the CDR3 DNA reads TGTGCCAGCAGCTCCTCCGGGACAGGGGGAATCATTCAGTACTTC. This sequence encodes CASSSSGTGGIIQYF. V gene TRBV7-2 combines with J gene TRBJ2-4, with 11 bases aligning to TRBD1. CDR3 length: 15 amino acids. Trimming cost V 4 bases and J 9 bases; bases outside gene matches: 8. Germline V gene lookup returns CDR1 SGHTA and CDR2 FQGNSA.

DNA for the CDR3: TGTGCCAGCAGCTTAGAAATTAGCGTCAACAATGAGCAGTTCTTC. It is translated as CASSLEISVNNEQFF. The V call is TRBV11-2, the J call TRBJ2-1, with D possibly being TRBD2 (5 bases). Trimming took off 0 bases at V and 5 bases at J, with 11 bases between the two ends. The CDR3 consists of 15 residues. CDR1 and CDR2 (germline): SGHAT, FQNNGV.

This CDR3 reads CAWRDRGRAQPQHF. In nucleotides, the CDR3 is TGTGCCTGGAGGGACAGGGGTCGGGCTCAGCCCCAGCATTTT. This chain joins TRBV30 and TRBJ1-5, with 9 bases aligning to TRBD1. Per the germline V gene, CDR1 is GTSNPN and CDR2 is SVGIG (reference sequence). The CDR3 has 14 residues. The V and J ends lost 3 bases and 6 bases, in that order; junction bases with no gene match: 6.

The gene calls are TRBV7-8 and TRBJ2-5, with TRBD1 matching 7 bases. Losses at the gene ends were 4 bases for V and 1 base for J; bases not matched to a gene: 3. CDR1 and CDR2 from the germline V gene are SGHVS and FQNEAQ. The CDR3 consists of 14 residues. Written as DNA, the CDR3 is TGTGCCAGCAGCTCAGGGGGAGTCCAAGAGACCCAGTACTTC. Translation gives CASSSGGVQETQYF.

The rearrangement joins TRBV7-9 to TRBJ1-1; perhaps TRBD1 as D (6 bases). Trimming shortened V by 5 bases and J by 4 bases, and 17 bases separated the two germline ends. Germline CDR1 reads SEHNR; CDR2 reads FQNEAQ (reference sequence). The CDR3 loop spans 15 amino acids. As DNA, the CDR3 is TGTGCCAGCAGCCCGCTCGGACAGTGGGGCACTGAAGCTTTCTTT. Translated: CASSPLGQWGTEAFF.

This chain connects TRBV27 to TRBJ1-2, with a tentative D call TRBD1 (6 bases). Between the trimmed V and J ends, which lost 2 bases and 5 bases, there was a span of 15 bases. The germline CDR1 and CDR2 sequences are MNHEY and SMNVEV (reference sequence). The CDR3 sequence is 15 residues long. CDR3 coding DNA: TGTGCCAGCAGTTTAGAAGGGGGTCTCAGTTATGGCTACACCTTC. Residues: CASSLEGGLSYGYTF.

The V gene is TRBV5-1, the J gene TRBJ2-5, with a possible D match to TRBD1 (6 bases). The CDR3 contains 14 residues. With 8 bases removed from V and 7 bases from J, the gap between germline ends came to 21 bases. The germline CDR1 and CDR2 sequences are SGHRS and YFSETQ. The CDR3 DNA sequence: TGCGCCAGTATACCGACAGGTGGGTCGTTGACCCAGTACTTC. Residues: CASIPTGGSLTQYF.

The count of this clone is one. The rearrangement links TRBV9 to TRBJ2-7; TRBD1 matches 7 bases. There are 15 residues in the CDR3. J lost 0 bases, V lost 4 bases, and 7 bases had no gene match. Germline CDR1 reads SGDLS; CDR2 reads YYNGEE. CDR3: CASSPLTGSSYEQYF. The CDR3 nucleotides are TGTGCCAGCAGCCCCCTGACAGGGAGCTCCTACGAGCAGTACTTC.

The chain carries TRBV29-1 and TRBJ2-3, with 10 bases matching TRBD2. V lost 0 bases to trimming and J lost 3 bases; unmatched junction nucleotides: 15. Germline V gene lookup returns CDR1 SQVTM and CDR2 ANQGSEA. This CDR3 has 19 amino acids. CDR3 amino acids: CSVEDPRMYPAGGTDTQYF. CDR3 nucleotides: TGCAGCGTTGAAGATCCAAGAATGTATCCAGCGGGAGGGACAGATACGCAGTATTTT.

The V gene is TRBV18, the J gene TRBJ1-5; maybe TRBD1 (5 bases). Germline-derived CDR1 and CDR2 are KGHSH and LQKENI. V lost 2 bases and J lost 2, with 19 bases in between. The CDR3 contains 18 residues. CDR3 region: CASSPVPDSYPGNQPQHF. DNA for the CDR3: TGTGCCAGCTCACCAGTCCCTGACAGCTATCCTGGCAATCAGCCCCAGCATTTT.

CDR3 nucleotides: TGTGCCGGACAGGGGGCAACTGGAAACACCATATATTTT. This codes for CAGQGATGNTIYF. This chain uses TRBV28 with TRBJ1-3; TRBD1 matches at 11 bases. Germline CDR1 is MDHEN and CDR2 is SYDVKM. The ends lost 11 bases at V and 2 bases at J; junction bases unmatched: 2. CDR3 size: 13 residues.

The gene calls are TRBV3-1 (or the pseudogene TRBV3-2) and TRBJ1-3, with unresolved D. Per germline, CDR1 LGHDT and CDR2 YNNKEL (reference sequence). The CDR3 sequence is 15 residues long. V lost 5 bases and J lost 0, with 11 bases in between. The CDR3 DNA sequence: TGTGCCAGCAGCGACGACTGCTACTCTGGAAACACCATATATTTT. The encoded protein is CASSDDCYSGNTIYF.